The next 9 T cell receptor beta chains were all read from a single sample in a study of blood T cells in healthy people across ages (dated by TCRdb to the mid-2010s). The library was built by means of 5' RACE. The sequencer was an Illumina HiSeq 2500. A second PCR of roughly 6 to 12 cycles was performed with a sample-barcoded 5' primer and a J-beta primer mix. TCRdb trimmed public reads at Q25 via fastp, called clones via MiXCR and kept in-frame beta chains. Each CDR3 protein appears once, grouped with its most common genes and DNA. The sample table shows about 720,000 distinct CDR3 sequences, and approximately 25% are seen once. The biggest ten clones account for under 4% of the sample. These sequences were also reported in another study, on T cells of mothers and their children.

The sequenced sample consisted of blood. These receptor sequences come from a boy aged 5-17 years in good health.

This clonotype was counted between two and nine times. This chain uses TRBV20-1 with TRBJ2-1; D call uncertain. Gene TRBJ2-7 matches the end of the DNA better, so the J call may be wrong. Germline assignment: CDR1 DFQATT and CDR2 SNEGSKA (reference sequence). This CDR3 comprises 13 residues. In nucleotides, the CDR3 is TGCAGTGCGATCTCAATACCCAATGCCGAGCAGTACTTC. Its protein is CSAISIPNAEQYF.

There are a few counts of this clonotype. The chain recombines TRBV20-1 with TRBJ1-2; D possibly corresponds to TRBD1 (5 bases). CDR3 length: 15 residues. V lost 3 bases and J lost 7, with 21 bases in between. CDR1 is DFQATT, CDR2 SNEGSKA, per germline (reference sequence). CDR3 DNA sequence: TGCAGTGCTAGCCTTTTTTTCCAGGGAGAAAGTGGCTACACCTTC. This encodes CSASLFFQGESGYTF.

The CDR3 protein is CASSQDPPLNRGTNEKLFF. CDR3 nucleotide sequence: TGCGCCAGCAGCCAAGATCCCCCCCTGAACAGGGGAACTAATGAAAAACTGTTTTTT. The chain employs TRBV4-1 and TRBJ1-4; TRBD1 agrees at 7 bases. This CDR3 has 19 amino acids. Germline values: CDR1 MGHRA, CDR2 YSYEKL. The J segment lost 1 base and the V segment lost 0 bases, leaving 11 bases of the junction unmatched.

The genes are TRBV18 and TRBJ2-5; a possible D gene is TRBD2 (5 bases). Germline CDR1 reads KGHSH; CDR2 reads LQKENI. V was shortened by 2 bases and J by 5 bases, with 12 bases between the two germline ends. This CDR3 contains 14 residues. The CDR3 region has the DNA TGTGCCAGCTCACCAATAGAGGGAAGGGAGACCCAGTACTTC. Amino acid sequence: CASSPIEGRETQYF.

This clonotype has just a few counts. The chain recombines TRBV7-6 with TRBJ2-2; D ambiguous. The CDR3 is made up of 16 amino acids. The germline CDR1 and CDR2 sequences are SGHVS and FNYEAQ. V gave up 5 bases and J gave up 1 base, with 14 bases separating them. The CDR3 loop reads CASSPNRQKNTGELFF. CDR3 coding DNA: TGTGCCAGCAGCCCCAATAGGCAGAAGAACACCGGGGAGCTGTTTTTT.

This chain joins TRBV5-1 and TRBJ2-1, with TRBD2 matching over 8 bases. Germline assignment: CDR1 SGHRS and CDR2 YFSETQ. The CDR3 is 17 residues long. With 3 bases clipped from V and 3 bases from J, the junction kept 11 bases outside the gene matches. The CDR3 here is CASSSAGRGDNYNEQFF. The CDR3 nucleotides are TGCGCCAGCAGCTCGGCCGGGCGGGGGGACAACTACAATGAGCAGTTCTTC.

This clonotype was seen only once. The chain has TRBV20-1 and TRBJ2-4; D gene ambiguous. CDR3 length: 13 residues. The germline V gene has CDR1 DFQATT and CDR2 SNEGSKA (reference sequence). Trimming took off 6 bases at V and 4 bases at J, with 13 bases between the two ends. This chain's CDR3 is CSAIWTLKNIQYF. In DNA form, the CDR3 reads TGCAGTGCCATTTGGACCCTTAAAAACATTCAGTACTTC.

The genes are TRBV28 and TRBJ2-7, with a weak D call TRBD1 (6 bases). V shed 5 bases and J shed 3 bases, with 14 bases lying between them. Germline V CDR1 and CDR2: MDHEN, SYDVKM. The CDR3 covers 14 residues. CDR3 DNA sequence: TGTGCCAGCAGTGGGATTCCAGGGGTCTACGAGCAGTACTTC. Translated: CASSGIPGVYEQYF. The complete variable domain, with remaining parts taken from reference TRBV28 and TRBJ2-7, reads DVKVTQSSRYLVKRTGEKVFLECVQDMDHENMFWYRQDPGLGLRLIYFSYDVKMKEKGDIPEGYSVSREKKERFSLILESASTNQTSMYLCASSGIPGVYEQYFGPGTRLTVT.

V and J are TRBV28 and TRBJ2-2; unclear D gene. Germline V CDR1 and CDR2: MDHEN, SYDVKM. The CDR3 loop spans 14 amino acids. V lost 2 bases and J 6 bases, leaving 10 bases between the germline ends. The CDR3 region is CASSLASRAGELFF. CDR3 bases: TGTGCCAGCAGTTTAGCTAGTCGGGCCGGGGAGCTGTTTTTT.